This entry features one T cell receptor (beta chain) sequence. CDR3 length: 12 residues. Germline loops: CDR1 SEHNR, CDR2 FQNEAQ (reference sequence). V was clipped by 5 bases and J by 11 bases; unmatched bases: 6. This record belongs to a study of cytomegalovirus exposure and HLA in healthy donors. Primers included in the PCR were 60 Vbeta and 13 Jbeta primers. The assay was immunoSEQ multiplex PCR, and TCRdb's table has in-frame clones only and misses some. The sample holds fewer than 250,000 clones; roughly 81% are singletons and the top ten take roughly 2.1%. The clonotype originates from a woman aged 25 to 39 in good health and CMV-seropositive. The chain is built from TRBV7-9 and TRBJ1-1, with 9 bases that match TRBD1. Sequencing input: PBMCs. The CDR3: CASSPRTGEAFF. As DNA, the CDR3 is TGTGCCAGCAGCCCCCGGACAGGGGAGGCTTTCTTT.